Sequencing of this TCR beta chain was carried out in a study of T cell repertoires in cytomegalovirus infection. Study summary: From public TCR beta signatures came an indication of both CMV infection and matching HLA type. Study results and limitations: The ex vivo response was dominated by HLA-C-restricted CMV-specific TCR beta clonotypes.

This clonotype showed up just a few times. Its specificity is not known. TCRdb used MiXCR to reprocess the reads, holding one entry per CDR3 protein. The sample includes 150,000 or so distinct CDR3 sequences, about 32% of them seen just once. The length of the CDR3 is 15 residues. J was trimmed by 4 bases and V by 2 bases; bases with no gene match: 3. Germline V gene data show CDR1 as SSHAT and CDR2 as FNYEAQ (reference sequence). This clonotype originated in a human donor in good health (CMV status not recorded). Some clones in this sample may be carry-over from other donors' samples. The material sequenced was CD8+ T cells from cultured PBMCs, taken from culture after CMV antigen stimulation. This chain connects TRBV7-7 to TRBJ2-1; TRBD1 aligns across 9 bases. The CDR3 here is CASSLRDREYNEQFF. The CDR3 DNA sequence: TGTGCCAGCAGCTTAAGGGACAGGGAATACAATGAGCAGTTCTTC.